This T cell receptor beta chain was profiled in a study of neurological immune-mediated disorders. Synthesis of cDNA was accomplished via 5'RACE employing 10-nucleotide random UMIs. TCRdb reprocessed the 5' RACE reads with MiXCR, giving one entry per CDR3 protein. The sample lists under 85,000 distinct CDR3 sequences, around a tenth seen once, with about 1.8% in the top ten. The sample comprised PBMCs. This receptor was obtained from a man aged 35-49 years in good health.

CDR3 region: CASSVGLNTEAFF. The CDR3 coding sequence is TGTGCCAGCAGTGTAGGTTTGAACACTGAAGCTTTCTTT. V and J are TRBV6-1 and TRBJ1-1; no clear D. V lost 4 bases and J lost 0, with 6 bases in between. Germline CDR1 MNHNS, CDR2 SASEGT. The CDR3 length is 13 residues.